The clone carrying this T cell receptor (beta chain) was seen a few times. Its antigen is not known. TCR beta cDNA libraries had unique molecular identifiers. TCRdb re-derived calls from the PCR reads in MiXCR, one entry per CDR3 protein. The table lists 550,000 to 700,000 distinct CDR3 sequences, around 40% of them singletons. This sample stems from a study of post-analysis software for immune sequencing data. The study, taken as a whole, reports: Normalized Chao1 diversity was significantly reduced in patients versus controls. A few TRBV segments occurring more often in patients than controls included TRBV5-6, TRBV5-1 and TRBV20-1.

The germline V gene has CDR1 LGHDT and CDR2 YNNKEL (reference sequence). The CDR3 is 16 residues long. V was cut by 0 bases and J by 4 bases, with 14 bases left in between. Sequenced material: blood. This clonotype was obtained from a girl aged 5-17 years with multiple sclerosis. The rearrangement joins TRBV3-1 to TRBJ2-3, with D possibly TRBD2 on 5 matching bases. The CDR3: CASSQEGRLASDTQYF. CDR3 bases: TGTGCCAGCAGCCAAGAGGGCCGGCTAGCTTCAGATACGCAGTATTTT.